A selection of T cell receptor beta chains follows, all from one sample in a study of beta chain features in type 1 diabetes. Sequenced by immunoSEQ multiplex PCR; TCRdb stores in-frame clones only, minus some. The sample lists hundreds of thousands of clones, around 15% occurring once. Sequenced material: naive CD4+ T cells from blood. Receptors originate from a man aged 18 to 30 with type 1 diabetes. CDR3s include the opening cysteine and the closing phenylalanine or tryptophan. D genes are given only for firm matches. Clone size is given for some rows only: seen once, a few or many times, or a class if the clone is expanded.

D	size	V	J	DNA	CDR3
.	few	TRBV7-9	TRBJ1-1	TGTGCCAGCAGCTTAGGGATGAGGGAAGGTGAAGCTTTCTTT	CASSLGMREGEAFF
TRBD2	few	TRBV19	TRBJ2-1	TGTGCCAGTAGTCAGGGGACTAGCGGGTACAATGAGCAGTTCTTC	CASSQGTSGYNEQFF
.	.	TRBV30	TRBJ1-4	TGTGCCTGGACTCCCGGGTTAATTAGAGGGTCCGAAAAACTGTTTTTT	CAWTPGLIRGSEKLFF
TRBD2	.	TRBV6-6	TRBJ2-3	TGTGCCAGCACTGGACTAGTTTCGGGCGCCACAGATACGCAGTATTTT	CASTGLVSGATDTQYF
.	few	TRBV18	TRBJ2-3	TGTGCCAGCTCCCTCTCCCGCACAGATACGCAGTATTTT	CASSLSRTDTQYF
.	few	TRBV29-1	TRBJ1-4	TGCAGCGTGGACGCACAGGGCTTTAGTGAAAAACTGTTTTTT	CSVDAQGFSEKLFF
TRBD2	.	TRBV14	TRBJ2-5	TGTGCCAGCAGTCAGCGGGGGGGCCGAGAGACCCAGTACTTC	CASSQRGGRETQYF
.	few	TRBV18	TRBJ2-1	TGTGCCAGCTCACCCACCGATCAGCGGTTCTTC	CASSPTDQRFF
TRBD1	.	TRBV5-4	TRBJ2-1	TGTGCCAGCAGCTTGCCCTCGGGACAGGGGTGGAATGAGCAGTTCTTC	CASSLPSGQGWNEQFF
.	few	TRBV14	TRBJ1-5	TGTGCCAGCAGCTATAATAGCAATCAGCCCCAGCATTTT	CASSYNSNQPQHF
.	.	TRBV23-1	TRBJ2-2	TGCGCCAGCAGTCTGGAAGTTGGCGCGGGCGGGGAGCTGTTTTTT	CASSLEVGAGGELFF
TRBD2	.	TRBV4-1	TRBJ2-3	TGCGCCAGCAGCCGGCTAGCGGGCTTCGGTACGCAGTATTTT	CASSRLAGFGTQYF
.	once	TRBV29-1	TRBJ1-5	TGCAGCGCTGGGGACGGCCCCACGCAGCCCCAGCATTTT	CSAGDGPTQPQHF
TRBD2	.	TRBV4-1	TRBJ2-5	TGCGCCAGCAGCCTTCTTTCGGGGGGAGAGACCCAGTACTTC	CASSLLSGGETQYF
TRBD1	.	TRBV23-1	TRBJ1-2	TGCGCCAGCAGTCAATCTAGTCGACAGGGTCTCCGACAGTCGTATGGCTACACCTTC	CASSQSSRQGLRQSYGYTF
.	few	TRBV5-8	TRBJ1-2	TGTGCCAGCAGCTTGGAACTTTATGGCTACACCTTC	CASSLELYGYTF
.	.	TRBV5-1	TRBJ2-6	TGCGCCAGCAGCGAGGGGACTTCTGGGGCCAACGTCCTGACTTTC	CASSEGTSGANVLTF
.	.	TRBV6-1	TRBJ2-2	TGTGCCAGCAGTAAGCACCCTATGGACACCGGGGAGCTGTTTTTT	CASSKHPMDTGELFF
.	.	TRBV5-1	TRBJ1-1	TGCGCCAGCAGCCCTCAGGAGAACACTGAAGCTTTCTTT	CASSPQENTEAFF
TRBD2	.	TRBV6-5	TRBJ2-1	TGTGCCAGCAGAAGACTAGCGGGGAATGAGCAGTTCTTC	CASRRLAGNEQFF
.	.	TRBV30	TRBJ2-7	TGTGCCTGGAGCGCTATTACCTACGAGCAGTACTTC	CAWSAITYEQYF
TRBD2	.	TRBV15	TRBJ2-1	TGTGCCACCAGCAGAGATATTGCGGGGGGGCTGAGCAATGAGCAGTTCTTC	CATSRDIAGGLSNEQFF
TRBD1	few	TRBV7-9	TRBJ2-5	TGTGCCAGCAGCTTCGGACAGGGGGCGGGAGAGACCCAGTACTTC	CASSFGQGAGETQYF
.	.	TRBV29-1	TRBJ1-2	TGCAGCGTCTTACACCAACCCGGCGGCTACACCTTC	CSVLHQPGGYTF
.	few	TRBV20-1	TRBJ1-1	TGCAGTGCTAGTCAAAACACTGAAGCTTTCTTT	CSASQNTEAFF
.	once	TRBV6-1	TRBJ1-4	TGTGCCAGCAGTGAACTGGCTGCAACTAATGAAAAACTGTTTTTT	CASSELAATNEKLFF
.	few	TRBV6-6	TRBJ1-6	TGTGCCAGCGGTAATTCACCCCTCCACTTT	CASGNSPLHF
.	few	TRBV7-9	TRBJ2-3	TGTGCCAGCAGCTTGGAGGATACGCAGTATTTT	CASSLEDTQYF
TRBD2	few	TRBV30	TRBJ2-4	TGTGCCTGGAGTCCCCTGGAGCGGGGTCGCCCACTAGCCAAAAACATTCAGTACTTC	CAWSPLERGRPLAKNIQYF
.	few	TRBV28	TRBJ2-6	TGTGCCAGCAGTTCTCGACTCCTCTCTGGGGCCAACGTCCTGACTTTC	CASSSRLLSGANVLTF
.	.	TRBV15	TRBJ1-4	TGTGCCACCAGCGCCATGGACGCCGACTCCCCAAGGCTGTTTTTT	CATSAMDADSPRLFF
.	.	TRBV5-4	TRBJ2-3	TGTGCCAGCAGCTATCAGGGGACAGATACGCAGTATTTT	CASSYQGTDTQYF
.	.	TRBV18	TRBJ2-7	TGTGCCAGCTCACCATCGGGAATCTACGAGCAGTACTTC	CASSPSGIYEQYF
TRBD1	few	TRBV30	TRBJ1-2	TGTGCCTGGAGTGCGCAGGGGGCATTCGGTGGCTACACCTTC	CAWSAQGAFGGYTF
TRBD1	.	TRBV7-8	TRBJ2-6	TGTGCCAGCAGCCCCCGGGACAGCGGCCTCTCTGGGGCCAACGTCCTGACTTTC	CASSPRDSGLSGANVLTF
.	few	TRBV5-1	TRBJ2-5	TGCGCCAGCGGCAGCAATACTAAAGAGACCCAGTACTTC	CASGSNTKETQYF
.	few	TRBV7-9	TRBJ2-6	TGTGCCAGCAGCGCATTCGGGGGAAACGTCCTGACTTTC	CASSAFGGNVLTF
.	.	TRBV7-9	TRBJ1-1	TGTGCCAGCAGCTCCCTACAGATCCCTAGCAGGGTTACTGAAGCTTTCTTT	CASSSLQIPSRVTEAFF
TRBD2	.	TRBV6-1	TRBJ2-6	TGTGCCAGCAGTGAAAGACCCAGCGGGGGCTCTGGGGCCAACGTCCTGACTTTC	CASSERPSGGSGANVLTF
.	.	TRBV5-4	TRBJ1-1	TGTGCCAGCAGCCTACCGGCCACTGAAGCTTTCTTT	CASSLPATEAFF
TRBD1	few	TRBV10-2	TRBJ1-1	TGCGCCAGCAGTGACTCGGGACAGGGGATCACTGAAGCTTTCTTT	CASSDSGQGITEAFF
TRBD1	few	TRBV29-1	TRBJ1-1	TGCAGCGTTGGGCTCCAGGGGGTGAACACTGAAGCTTTCTTT	CSVGLQGVNTEAFF
TRBD1	.	TRBV18	TRBJ2-7	TGTGCCAGCTCACTAACCGGGACAGGGTTATACGAGCAGTACTTC	CASSLTGTGLYEQYF
TRBD2	.	TRBV4-1	TRBJ2-7	TGCGCCAGCAGCCAACAGGGACTAGCGGGGGGGCCGGAGTACGAGCAGTACTTC	CASSQQGLAGGPEYEQYF
.	few	TRBV11-3	TRBJ2-1	TGTGCCAGCAGCTCCACGCAGGGCAGCAATGAGCAGTTCTTC	CASSSTQGSNEQFF
.	.	TRBV30	TRBJ2-7	TGTGCCTGGAGTGTCGCCAGCTACGAGCAGTACTTC	CAWSVASYEQYF
TRBD1	.	TRBV7-9	TRBJ1-1	TGTGCCAGCAGCGCCCGACAGGGGAACACTGAAGCTTTCTTT	CASSARQGNTEAFF
.	.	TRBV28	TRBJ2-7	TGTGCCACAAAGACAGTGAGGGCCGTCGAGCAGTACTTC	CATKTVRAVEQYF
.	.	TRBV5-1	TRBJ2-5	TGCGCCAGCAGGCGGACTAACGGAAGACAAGAGACCCAGTACTTC	CASRRTNGRQETQYF
.	few	TRBV14	TRBJ1-6	TGTGCCAGCAGCCAAGGAGCAACAGGGCCCATGGCACCCCTCCACTTT	CASSQGATGPMAPLHF
.	.	TRBV6-5	TRBJ1-1	TGTGCCAGCAGTTACGTGCGAGTAATGAACACTGAAGCTTTCTTT	CASSYVRVMNTEAFF